The rows below give T cell receptor beta chains drawn from one sample of a study of T cells after posttransplantation cyclophosphamide. The assay was immunoSEQ multiplex PCR, and TCRdb's table has in-frame clones only and misses some. The sample holds about 52,000 clones, approximately 94% seen once. Sequenced sample: PBMCs. The receptors here all came from a woman younger than 45 in good health and a related stem cell transplant donor. Both conserved end residues are trimmed from each CDR3. Not all rows give a size; the values are once, few, many and, for expanded clones, a class.

v_call clone_size cdr3_length cdr3_aa
TRBV7-6 . 12 ASSLDSQNTEAF
TRBV7-3 . 12 ASSWGGGTGELF
TRBV4-3 . 12 ASSQGPQNTEAF
TRBV6-5 . 13 ASRRDRIDNYGYT
TRBV7-8 . 13 ASSYSGEGGYEQY
TRBV19 . 12 ASSIRQGVGGYT
TRBV27 once 12 ASSFTGGTYEQY
TRBV28 . 12 ASSSGAGANVLT
TRBV9 . 12 ASRAGRSGNTIY
TRBV4-1 . 16 ASSQISIGALPLNEQF
TRBV2 . 11 ASGGRRNTEAF
TRBV7-9 . 13 ASSVGQGNTGELF
TRBV7-3 . 14 ASSFGARTRIDEQF
TRBV21-1 . 13 ASSKGTGAGKTQY
TRBV28 . 12 ASSTGQDSSPLH
TRBV6-6 . 13 ASSSGQGSYNEQF
TRBV9 once 11 ASSVGDKVEAF
TRBV4-3 few 13 ASSRLRGGANVLT
TRBV7-2 . 15 ASSLSGQGAYGSPLH
TRBV2 . 11 ASSQGLGTEAF
TRBV10-3 . 12 ATLGLAETGELF
TRBV11-2 . 12 ASSRPGQQETQY
TRBV10-3 . 13 AISGTGTSGNTIY
TRBV7-2 . 13 ASSLKDLQGYGYT
TRBV2 . 18 ASGHPRGLAGSLTYNEQF
TRBV7-2 . 13 ASSPLGGVNTEAF
TRBV28 . 11 ASSFSGRSPLH
TRBV6-5 . 12 ASKQGTGANVLT
TRBV5-1 . 14 ASSLRDREGLTPLH
TRBV4-1 . 14 ASSRSGGPNTGELF
TRBV30 . 12 AWSQGALTDTQY
TRBV4-3 . 15 ASSQAPTSGGLDEQF
TRBV29-1 . 12 SAGRDRGTDTQY
TRBV4-3 . 14 ASSRTRRAQLEKLF
TRBV7-9 . 12 ASPRQGRNSPLH
TRBV9 . 12 ASSGQRSTDTQY
TRBV5-4 . 9 ASSQTGEQY
TRBV19 . 11 ASSIEGGQPQH
TRBV5-4 . 14 ASSHSGGATYNEQF
TRBV6-5 . 12 ASRGTGGGYGYT
TRBV19 . 11 ASSTGNNEKLF
TRBV18 . 13 ASSPRQGYQETQY
TRBV10-2 . 13 ASSLPGEGTGELF
TRBV7-7 . 14 ASSLRGSGGPDTQY
TRBV27 . 12 ASRNTGQGVGYT